This is a list of T cell receptor beta chains from one sample in a study of blood T cell repertoires in COVID-19. The method was immunoSEQ multiplex PCR; TCRdb's version includes in-frame clones alone and lacks a portion of them. This sample yields under 130,000 clones, of which around 90% are seen a single time; around 3.8% belongs to the top ten. Sequenced: peripheral blood. These receptor sequences come from a woman aged 55 to 70 with acute or convalescent COVID-19. Each CDR3 is given without its conserved first and last residue.

J gene	V gene	CDR3 protein
TRBJ1-1	TRBV27	ASSTPNTEAF
TRBJ1-1	TRBV6-1	ASSEYWGPLNTEAF
TRBJ2-2	TRBV30	AWDGGADNTGELF
TRBJ1-1	TRBV5-6	ASSPGTGGKVDF
TRBJ2-2	TRBV6-1	ASSEVFLSPANTGELF
TRBJ2-3	TRBV18	ASSPQRAGEDTQY
TRBJ2-1	TRBV5-1	ASGTSGESSYNEQF
TRBJ2-2	TRBV11-2	ASSPFGGELF
TRBJ2-2	TRBV2	ASTSSGRKNTGELF
TRBJ1-1	TRBV27	ASRGTVVTEAF
TRBJ1-2	TRBV11-2	ASSYTTRTSLGGNGYT
TRBJ1-2	TRBV6-5	ASSNRGANYGYT
TRBJ2-1	TRBV28	ASSPSGKVRNNEQF
TRBJ1-2	TRBV13	ASSNSSWDGGSYT
TRBJ2-1	TRBV19	ASISGFNEQF
TRBJ1-6	TRBV5-1	ASSLGQGGNSPLH
TRBJ1-2	TRBV25-1	ASSDDLRGDYGYT
TRBJ2-5	TRBV7-2	ASSPGGGIVAQY
TRBJ1-5	TRBV11-2	ASSLRTGANQPQH
TRBJ2-5	TRBV6-1	ASSNLSGRKY
TRBJ2-7	TRBV2	ASSEDRLLEQY
TRBJ1-4	TRBV4-2	ASSQGQEDNEKLF
TRBJ1-6	TRBV5-4	ASSLVGQGGESPLH
TRBJ2-6	TRBV7-8	ASSWGTTGESSGANVLT
TRBJ1-5	TRBV7-8	ASSYRGRQPQH
TRBJ2-5	TRBV19	ASSIGFPGKETQY
TRBJ2-1	TRBV6-4	ASSYIAGAGNEQF